This record looks at one T cell receptor beta chain sequence and its context. This CDR3 has 14 amino acids. Germline lookup yields CDR1 SGHRS and CDR2 YFSETQ. Unmatched junction bases numbered 7, after V lost 6 bases and J lost 2 bases. This entry is derived from a study of shared clonotypes between healthy human individuals. Generated by immunoSEQ multiplex PCR, the TCRdb table keeps only in-frame clones and is missing some. The sample has millions of clones; approximately 94% are singletons. This sequence was found in a man aged 18 to 29 in good health. The rearrangement uses TRBV5-1 and TRBJ2-7, with TRBD2 identical over 8 bases. The specimen was naive CD4+ T cells sorted from blood. Sample subset: CD45RA+ positively selected. CDR3 coding DNA: TGCGCCAGCATGGACGGGAGGGCCCCCTACGAGCAGTACTTC. Protein product: CASMDGRAPYEQYF.